The 27 T cell receptor beta chains given below trace back to one sample, sequenced in a study of cytomegalovirus exposure and HLA in healthy donors. The study ran its PCR with 60 Vbeta and 13 Jbeta primers. Here immunoSEQ multiplex PCR was the method, and the copy in TCRdb shows in-frame clones only, minus some. The data hold 150,000 to 160,000 clones, with 60% to 75% observed a single time. The sequencing input was PBMCs. The receptors originated from a young man in good health and CMV-seronegative.

The chain combines TRBV7-7 with TRBJ2-5; 8 nucleotides line up with TRBD1. With 8 bases clipped from V and 7 bases from J, the junction kept 9 bases outside the gene matches. The CDR3 covers 13 residues. CDR1 and CDR2 (germline): SSHAT, FNYEAQ (reference sequence). The chain's CDR3 is CASSGQGAGTQYF. The CDR3 DNA follows: TGTGCCAGCTCGGGGCAGGGGGCGGGGACCCAGTACTTC.

Only one count was recorded for this clone. The J gene is TRBJ1-3, the V gene TRBV4-1, with 7 bases matching TRBD1. Per the germline V gene, CDR1 is MGHRA and CDR2 is YSYEKL. The V segment lost 2 bases and the J segment 4 bases; nucleotides outside the gene matches: 8. The CDR3 covers 16 residues. The CDR3 reads CASSQFSGGSGNTIYF. The CDR3 region has the DNA TGCGCCAGCAGCCAATTTTCAGGGGGGTCAGGAAACACCATATATTTT.

The V call is TRBV5-1, the J call TRBJ2-2; D is unclear. This CDR3 is 14 amino acids long. The germline V gene encodes CDR1 SGHRS and CDR2 YFSETQ. Trimming shortened V by 0 bases and J by 0 bases, and 3 bases separated the two germline ends. The DNA for the CDR3 is TGCGCCAGCAGCTTGGCGTCGAACACCGGGGAGCTGTTTTTT. Its protein is CASSLASNTGELFF.

The gene calls are TRBV2 and TRBJ1-1; maybe TRBD1 (6 bases). The germline V and J ends were trimmed by 3 bases and 2 bases, with 13 bases remaining between them. Germline CDR1 SNHLY, CDR2 FYNNEI. This CDR3 is 15 amino acids long. CDR3 sequence reads: CASSDMSGANTEAFF. Here the CDR3 DNA reads TGTGCCAGCAGTGATATGTCAGGGGCAAACACTGAAGCTTTCTTT. The entire variable domain, with the rest obtained from reference TRBV2 and TRBJ1-1, is as follows: EPEVTQTPSHQVTQMGQEVILRCVPISNHLYFYWYRQILGQKVEFLVSFYNNEISEKSEIFDDQFSVERPDGSNFTLKIRSTKLEDSAMYFCASSDMSGANTEAFFGQGTRLTVV.

This clone has more than one count but fewer than ten. This chain links TRBV2 with TRBJ1-5; tentative D call: TRBD1 (6 bases). Per germline, CDR1 SNHLY and CDR2 FYNNEI. This CDR3 is built from 12 residues. The V and J ends lost 6 bases and 9 bases respectively, with 12 bases between them. The CDR3 reads CASREQGGPQHF. The CDR3 nucleotides read TGTGCCAGCAGAGAACAGGGTGGGCCCCAGCATTTT.

The CDR3 is CASSLQGGSRNEKLFF. The CDR3 nucleotides read TGCGCCAGCAGCCTACAGGGCGGTTCAAGGAATGAAAAACTGTTTTTT. The V and J genes are TRBV5-1 and TRBJ1-4; D possibly corresponds to TRBD1 (6 bases). This CDR3 is 16 amino acids long. V lost 4 bases, J lost 5 bases, and 18 bases lay in between. Germline V gene lookup returns CDR1 SGHRS and CDR2 YFSETQ.

The chain couples TRBV28 to TRBJ2-7, with D perhaps TRBD1 (6 bases). In germline, CDR1 is MDHEN, CDR2 SYDVKM. The CDR3 covers 16 residues. The ends were cut back, 6 bases at V and 2 bases at J, with 20 bases in the middle. The CDR3 reads CASSPTGSASPYEQYV. The CDR3, as DNA: TGTGCCAGCAGCCCAACAGGGTCCGCCAGCCCCTACGAGCAGTACGTC.

This chain uses TRBV11-3 with TRBJ1-1; D remains unclear. The V end was cut by 3 bases, the J end by 2 bases, with 7 bases between. CDR1 and CDR2 (germline): SGHNT, YENEEA. The CDR3 consists of 13 residues. In DNA form, the CDR3 reads TGTGCCAGCAGCTTCCAGACTAACACTGAAGCTTTCTTT. This gives the protein CASSFQTNTEAFF.

The CDR3 DNA reads as TGTGCCAGCAGCTTAAATGGGGGCGCCTCCACTGAAGCTTTCTTT. Translated: CASSLNGGASTEAFF. The chain links TRBV7-2 to TRBJ1-1; possibly TRBD1 for D (6 bases). Germline loops: CDR1 SGHTA, CDR2 FQGNSA. The CDR3 runs to 15 residues. Trimming stripped 2 bases from V and 4 bases from J, with 14 bases between.

This clone was observed a handful of times. J is TRBJ2-1 and V is TRBV27; TRBD2 matches at 8 bases. V trimming: 5 bases; J trimming: 7 bases; junction bases outside the gene matches: 19. CDR1 is MNHEY and CDR2 is SMNVEV in the germline V gene (reference sequence). The CDR3 length is 18 residues. CDR3 loop: CASSPSLKFRGGLNEQFF. The CDR3 DNA reads as TGTGCCAGCAGTCCTAGTCTTAAATTTCGGGGGGGGCTTAATGAGCAGTTCTTC.

The chain is built from TRBV27 and TRBJ2-3, with D perhaps matching TRBD1 (6 bases). Germline lookup yields CDR1 MNHEY and CDR2 SMNVEV (reference sequence). This CDR3 is 15 amino acids long. The V gene lost 5 bases and the J gene lost 4 bases, with 16 bases spanning the gap. The CDR3 region is CASSPGQRRADTQYF. The CDR3 DNA sequence: TGTGCCAGCAGTCCCGGACAGCGACGGGCAGATACGCAGTATTTT.

The chain employs TRBV11-1 and TRBJ2-1, with 7 bases identical to TRBD2. Germline CDR1 reads SGHAT; CDR2 reads FQDESV (reference sequence). V shed 0 bases and J 7 bases; nucleotides not matched to a gene: 6. The CDR3 sequence is 15 residues long. The CDR3 region has the DNA TGTGCCAGCAGCTTAGCGGAGCTAGCGGCAAATGAGCAGTTCTTC. Encoded protein: CASSLAELAANEQFF.

The rearrangement uses TRBV19 and TRBJ1-1; perhaps TRBD1 as D (6 bases). This CDR3 has 15 residues. Germline V gene sequence: CDR1 LNHDA, CDR2 SQIVND (reference sequence). Deletions cut 6 bases from V and 5 bases from J, with 19 bases between. CDR3 nucleotide sequence: TGTGCCAGTAGGGAAGGGACATTACTTTGGACTGAAGCTTTCTTT. Its protein product is CASREGTLLWTEAFF.

This clone was observed a handful of times. The chain employs TRBV2 and TRBJ2-7, with D possibly being TRBD1 (6 bases). The V gene lost 3 bases and the J gene lost 7 bases, with 13 bases spanning the gap. This CDR3 has 13 residues. In germline, CDR1 is SNHLY, CDR2 FYNNEI. The CDR3: CASSEGQGLEQYV. For the CDR3, the DNA is TGTGCCAGCAGTGAGGGTCAGGGGTTGGAGCAGTACGTC.

The chain couples TRBV5-4 to TRBJ2-1; tentatively, D is TRBD1 (6 bases). CDR1 and CDR2 (germline): SGHNT, YYREEE (reference sequence). This CDR3 region has 16 residues. Trimming took 3 bases from V and 4 from J, leaving 17 bases between them. The CDR3 region is CASSWGPGQPYNEQFF. The CDR3, as DNA: TGTGCCAGCAGCTGGGGCCCTGGACAGCCTTACAATGAGCAGTTCTTC.

The rearrangement links TRBV15 to TRBJ2-1; 7 bases map to TRBD2. Trimming at V came to 0 bases and at J to 7 bases, leaving 6 bases not matched to a gene. This CDR3 has 15 amino acids. Germline V gene lookup returns CDR1 LNHNV and CDR2 YYDKDF (reference sequence). Here the CDR3 reads CATSREWIGRNEQFF. In nucleotides, the CDR3 is TGTGCCACCAGCAGAGAATGGATCGGGAGGAATGAGCAGTTCTTC.

This clone was picked up one time. The V and J genes are TRBV4-2 and TRBJ1-1; 7 nucleotides agree with TRBD1. This CDR3 spans 15 amino acids. CDR1 is LGHNA and CDR2 is YNFKEQ in the germline V gene. V was clipped by 1 base and J by 0 bases; unmatched bases: 2. In DNA, the CDR3 is TGTGCCAGCAGCCAAGCTGACAGGGTGAACACTGAAGCTTTCTTT. Amino acid sequence: CASSQADRVNTEAFF.

This chain connects TRBV10-3 to TRBJ2-7; TRBD1 agrees at 8 bases. The CDR3 totals 18 residues. CDR1 ENHRY and CDR2 SYGVKD come from the germline V gene. After removal of 0 bases from V and 2 bases from J, the junction contained 12 bases not matched to a gene. CDR3 protein: CAISESTRTGLRAYEQYV. CDR3 nucleotide sequence: TGTGCCATCAGTGAGTCGACTCGGACAGGGTTGAGGGCCTACGAGCAGTACGTC.

The chain employs TRBV10-1 and TRBJ2-6; D is possibly TRBD1 (6 bases). Trimming pared 7 bases from V and 0 bases from J, leaving 16 bases between. Germline V CDR1 and CDR2: WNHNN, SYGVQD (reference sequence). This CDR3 contains 17 residues. The CDR3 spells CASKGVDRPSGANVLTF. CDR3 coding DNA: TGCGCCAGCAAGGGGGTAGACAGACCCTCTGGGGCCAACGTCCTGACTTTC.

This clone appeared a single time. The gene calls are TRBV5-6 and TRBJ2-2; 10 nucleotides line up with TRBD2. CDR1 is SGHDT, CDR2 YYEEEE, per germline. J gave up 4 bases and V 3 bases, and 6 bases lay outside the gene matches. This CDR3 has 16 amino acids. The CDR3 nucleotides read TGTGCCAGCAGCTGGGGAGAGCGGGGGGGCACCGGGGAGCTGTTTTTT. Encoded protein: CASSWGERGGTGELFF. The full variable domain, completed using reference TRBV5-6 and TRBJ2-2, is DAGVTQSPTHLIKTRGQQVTLRCSPKSGHDTVSWYQQALGQGPQFIFQYYEEEERQRGNFPDRFSGHQFPNYSSELNVNALLLGDSALYLCASSWGERGGTGELFFGEGSRLTVL.

The table lists this clone with a few counts. The chain joins TRBV27 to TRBJ1-1; D is possibly TRBD1 (6 bases). Germline CDR1 reads MNHEY; CDR2 reads SMNVEV (reference sequence). Trimming left V 1 base short and J 4 bases short, with 13 bases between. The CDR3 covers 15 residues. CDR3 DNA sequence: TGTGCCAGCAGTTTATACCCGGGACAAGGCACTGAAGCTTTCTTT. Amino acid sequence: CASSLYPGQGTEAFF.

The chain employs TRBV30 and TRBJ2-1, with TRBD1 matching 10 bases. The CDR3 runs 12 residues. Trimming took 6 bases from V and 6 from J; bases not matched to a gene: 2. Germline CDR1 is GTSNPN and CDR2 is SVGIG (reference sequence). The CDR3 nucleotides read TGTGCCTGCGGGACAGGGGTCAATGAGCAGTTCTTC. This encodes CACGTGVNEQFF.

The chain links TRBV6-1 to TRBJ1-6, with D unresolved. The length of the CDR3 is 15 residues. Trimming stripped 6 bases from V and 0 bases from J, with 9 bases between. Germline lookup yields CDR1 MNHNS and CDR2 SASEGT. The CDR3 region has the DNA TGTGCCAGCAGGCCACAGAGCTCCTATAATTCACCCCTCCACTTT. This codes for CASRPQSSYNSPLHF.

V and J are TRBV5-1 and TRBJ2-7; TRBD2 matches at 8 bases. The CDR3 has 15 residues. From germline, CDR1 is SGHRS and CDR2 YFSETQ. V was clipped by 4 bases and J by 2 bases; unmatched bases: 8. CDR3 loop: CASSPVSGGPYEQYF. DNA for the CDR3: TGCGCCAGCAGCCCAGTCAGCGGGGGACCCTACGAGCAGTACTTC.

As concerns this clone: The sample has other DNA sequences that encode this CDR3 too. The chain joins TRBV9 to TRBJ1-2; D unresolved. This CDR3 has 12 residues. In germline, CDR1 is SGDLS, CDR2 YYNGEE. V lost 2 bases to trimming and J lost 4 bases, with 6 bases between them. The CDR3 spells CASSVEGYGYTF. CDR3 bases: TGTGCCAGCAGCGTCGAGGGCTATGGCTACACCTTC.

With regard to this clone: Other DNA sequences within the sample encode an identical CDR3. V is TRBV27 and J is TRBJ1-6; no clear D. The CDR3 length is 16 residues. Trimming cost V 2 bases and J 6 bases, with 14 bases left between them. Per the germline V gene, CDR1 is MNHEY and CDR2 is SMNVEV (reference sequence). CDR3 nucleotides: TGTGCCAGCAGTTTAAAGCCCTCGGGAGGTAATTCACCCCTCCACTTT. Its protein product is CASSLKPSGGNSPLHF.

The chain recombines TRBV6-1 with TRBJ1-5; 9 nucleotides agree with TRBD1. Trimming took 2 bases from V and 6 from J; bases not matched to a gene: 8. The CDR3 length is 16 residues. Germline values: CDR1 MNHNS, CDR2 SASEGT. Here the CDR3 DNA reads TGTGCCAGCAGTGAAATCTTGACAGGGGGGAGTCAGCCCCAGCATTTT. Encoded protein: CASSEILTGGSQPQHF.